This T cell receptor (beta chain) was found in a study of response to subunit inactivated influenza vaccine. This CDR3 region has 16 residues. With V trimmed by 5 bases and J by 3 bases, 7 bases remained unmatched. The V gene's germline CDR1 is SGHAT and CDR2 FQNNGV. Study-wide findings and caveats: The authors suggested that few new T cells are recruited per seasonal influenza vaccination.

One entry per CDR3 protein results from TCRdb running MiXCR on the RT-PCR reads. The data contain some 570,000 distinct CDR3 sequences, approximately 11% of them singletons. This clonotype was seen a few times. Its cognate antigen is unknown. The sample was also linked to a second study, of T cells expressing NK-cell markers. This second report adds: The cDNA for TCR beta came from 5'RACE template switching with UMIs. Sorted T-cell subsets CD3+CD56+NKG2C+, CD3+CD56+NKG2C- and CD3+CD56-NKG2C+ were TCR beta-sequenced. In several donors, these clonotypes also led the CD3+CD56-NKG2C+ fraction.

The chain couples TRBV11-2 to TRBJ1-6, with 7 bases aligning to TRBD1. This specimen was PBMCs from blood, taken on the day of vaccination. This sequence originates from a man between 45 and 60 years old who received an inactivated influenza vaccine. The CDR3 region has the DNA TGTGCCAGCAGCCATCGGACAGGAGTCTATAATTCACCCCTCCACTTT. Its protein product is CASSHRTGVYNSPLHF.